This passage covers 14 T cell receptor beta chains from one sample sequenced in a study of T cell responses to AZD1222 COVID-19 vaccine. Profiling relied on immunoSEQ multiplex PCR, and the TCRdb table lists in-frame clones only, not all of them. Counted here are 110,000 to 150,000 clones, 70% to 90% occurring once; the ten biggest clones make up over 7%. The input for sequencing was peripheral blood, taken on day 0 of AZD1222 vaccination. The receptors were gathered from an adult in good health.

V gene TRBV28 combines with J gene TRBJ2-1; D is unresolved. CDR3 length equals 11 residues. Germline CDR1 is MDHEN and CDR2 is SYDVKM. The V and J ends lost 6 bases and 9 bases respectively, with 9 bases between them. CDR3 sequence: CASRVLGEQFF. CDR3 nucleotides: TGTGCCAGCAGAGTGTTAGGTGAGCAGTTCTTC.

The chain employs TRBV6-2 or TRBV6-3 and TRBJ1-2; TRBD1 matches at 7 bases. Trimming took 7 bases from V and 8 from J; bases not matched to a gene: 13. The CDR3 runs to 14 residues. Germline V gene lookup returns CDR1 MNHEY and CDR2 SVGEGT. CDR3 amino acids: CASTPPTGKEGYTF. In nucleotides, the CDR3 is TGTGCCAGCACCCCCCCGACAGGGAAAGAGGGCTACACCTTC.

V and J are TRBV7-2 and TRBJ1-5; D unclear. Germline V CDR1 and CDR2: SGHTA, FQGNSA. The CDR3 is made up of 15 amino acids. V lost 2 bases to trimming and J lost 0 bases, with 8 bases between them. CDR3 sequence reads: CASSLLGNSNQPQHF. The DNA for the CDR3 is TGTGCCAGCAGCTTATTAGGCAATAGCAATCAGCCCCAGCATTTT.

V gene TRBV9 combines with J gene TRBJ1-3; D not certain. The V and J ends lost 3 bases and 6 bases respectively, with 16 bases between them. Germline V gives CDR1 SGDLS, CDR2 YYNGEE. The CDR3 loop spans 15 amino acids. CDR3 DNA: TGTGCCAGCAGCGAGGGAGATTTTCGAGAAAACACCATATATTTT. Encoded protein: CASSEGDFRENTIYF.

The chain recombines TRBV7-2 with TRBJ1-3; D ambiguous. The CDR3 has 17 residues. CDR1 and CDR2 (germline): SGHTA, FQGNSA. V was pared by 5 bases and J by 0 bases, with 17 bases between. The CDR3 region has the DNA TGTGCCAGCAGCCCTACAGATTTACCCATCTCTGGAAACACCATATATTTT. Its protein is CASSPTDLPISGNTIYF.

This chain joins TRBV6-5 and TRBJ2-1; tentative D call: TRBD2 (5 bases). The CDR3 contains 15 residues. Deletions cut 6 bases from V and 1 base from J, with 13 bases between. Germline CDR1 and CDR2: MNHEY and SVGAGI. CDR3 sequence: CASRPAGVSYNEQFF. The DNA for the CDR3 is TGTGCCAGCAGGCCCGCCGGGGTATCCTACAATGAGCAGTTCTTC.

The chain uses TRBV2 and TRBJ1-5; D is undetermined. Deletions cut 7 bases from V and 2 bases from J, with 9 bases between. Per germline, CDR1 SNHLY and CDR2 FYNNEI. The CDR3 contains 13 residues. The CDR3 here is CASKPDGNQPQHF. CDR3 nucleotides: TGTGCCAGCAAACCCGATGGCAATCAGCCCCAGCATTTT.

The chain carries TRBV27 and TRBJ2-7; the D call may be TRBD1 or TRBD2 (6 bases each). Germline CDR1 MNHEY, CDR2 SMNVEV (reference sequence). Between the trimmed V and J ends, which lost 6 bases and 3 bases, there was a span of 12 bases. CDR3 length equals 13 residues. CDR3 nucleotide sequence: TGTGCCAGCAGGTGGGGGGCGAACTACGAGCAGTACTTC. It specifies CASRWGANYEQYF.

The chain is built from TRBV27 and TRBJ1-2, with D perhaps matching TRBD1 (5 bases). The germline V and J ends were trimmed by 7 bases and 8 bases, with 26 bases remaining between them. The CDR3 is 16 amino acids. Germline CDR1 is MNHEY and CDR2 is SMNVEV (reference sequence). This chain's CDR3 is CASTSLGSTGVGGYTF. In nucleotides, the CDR3 is TGTGCCAGCACTTCACTCGGTTCGACGGGGGTAGGAGGCTACACCTTC.

The V call is TRBV2, the J call TRBJ2-3; possibly TRBD2 for D (5 bases). V lost 2 bases and J 1 base, leaving 10 bases between the germline ends. Germline V gene lookup returns CDR1 SNHLY and CDR2 FYNNEI. The CDR3 spans 15 residues. CDR3 nucleotide sequence: TGTGCCAGCAGTGAAAGGGTCGGGGGCACAGATACGCAGTATTTT. This translates into CASSERVGGTDTQYF.

V gene TRBV4-2 combines with J gene TRBJ2-3; 10 nucleotides line up with TRBD2. The germline V gene encodes CDR1 LGHNA and CDR2 YNFKEQ. Trimming cost V 4 bases and J 0 bases; bases outside gene matches: 19. The CDR3 consists of 21 residues. The CDR3 DNA reads as TGTGCCAGCAGCCTTCAAGGGCCTAGCGGGGGCGCGGGGGGTAGCACAGATACGCAGTATTTT. Amino acid sequence: CASSLQGPSGGAGGSTDTQYF.

V and J are TRBV30 and TRBJ2-5; no clear D. The CDR3 sequence is 13 residues long. Trimming removed 3 bases from V and 5 bases from J, with 13 bases in between. Germline CDR1 is GTSNPN and CDR2 is SVGIG (reference sequence). The CDR3 sequence is CAWSRIAGETQYF. CDR3 DNA: TGTGCCTGGAGCCGCATAGCCGGTGAGACCCAGTACTTC.

The chain's CDR3 is CASSALGGGLNEKLFF. The DNA for the CDR3 is TGCGCCAGCAGCGCCCTGGGCGGGGGCCTGAATGAAAAACTGTTTTTT. The chain couples TRBV5-1 to TRBJ1-4; possibly TRBD1 for D (6 bases). This CDR3 region has 16 residues. Germline-derived CDR1 and CDR2 are SGHRS and YFSETQ. V was cut by 4 bases and J by 5 bases, with 18 bases left in between.

The chain carries TRBV29-1 and TRBJ2-7; weak D call: TRBD1 (6 bases). This CDR3 region has 13 residues. Trimming took 0 bases from V and 7 from J, leaving 13 bases between them. Germline-derived CDR1 and CDR2 are SQVTM and ANQGSEA. This chain's CDR3 is CSVEDSRGREQYF. In DNA, the CDR3 is TGCAGCGTTGAAGATAGCAGGGGACGGGAGCAGTACTTC.